This T cell receptor beta chain came from a study of OX40 agonist ivuxolimab in advanced cancers. Produced via immunoSEQ multiplex PCR; TCRdb's table is partial and in-frame only. The data contain approximately 70,000 clones, around 84% of them singletons. V dropped 6 bases and J dropped 0 bases, with 12 bases sitting between them. CDR3 length equals 15 residues. Germline V lookup: CDR1 SGDLS, CDR2 YYNGEE. The sequencing used CD4+ or CD8+ T cells sorted from blood, collected in a trial of the OX40 agonist ivuxolimab. This clonotype originated in an adult with an advanced solid tumor such as melanoma, head and neck, liver or kidney cancer. The genes are TRBV9 and TRBJ2-2, with D possibly being TRBD2 (6 bases). The CDR3 sequence is CASITGLSNTGELFF. The DNA of the CDR3 is TGTGCCAGCATCACGGGACTTTCGAACACCGGGGAGCTGTTTTTT.